This TCR beta chain stems from a study of blood T cell repertoires in COVID-19. Study details: COVID-19 samples, acute and convalescent, were from the United States, Italy and Spain.

Data came from immunoSEQ multiplex PCR; TCRdb stores just in-frame clones and leaves some out. The sample includes more than 400,000 clones, 70% to 90% of them seen just once. The J segment lost 5 bases and the V segment lost 2 bases, leaving 11 bases of the junction unmatched. CDR3 length equals 17 residues. Germline V CDR1 and CDR2: SGHTA, FQGNSA. V usage is TRBV7-2 and J usage is TRBJ2-3; TRBD2 matches 9 bases. The sequence derives from a human donor in a cohort sampled during active COVID-19. The sequencing input was peripheral blood. CDR3 sequence reads: CASSLQASGTIKDTQYF. CDR3 sequence (DNA): TGTGCCAGCAGCTTACAGGCTAGCGGGACGATTAAAGATACGCAGTATTTT.